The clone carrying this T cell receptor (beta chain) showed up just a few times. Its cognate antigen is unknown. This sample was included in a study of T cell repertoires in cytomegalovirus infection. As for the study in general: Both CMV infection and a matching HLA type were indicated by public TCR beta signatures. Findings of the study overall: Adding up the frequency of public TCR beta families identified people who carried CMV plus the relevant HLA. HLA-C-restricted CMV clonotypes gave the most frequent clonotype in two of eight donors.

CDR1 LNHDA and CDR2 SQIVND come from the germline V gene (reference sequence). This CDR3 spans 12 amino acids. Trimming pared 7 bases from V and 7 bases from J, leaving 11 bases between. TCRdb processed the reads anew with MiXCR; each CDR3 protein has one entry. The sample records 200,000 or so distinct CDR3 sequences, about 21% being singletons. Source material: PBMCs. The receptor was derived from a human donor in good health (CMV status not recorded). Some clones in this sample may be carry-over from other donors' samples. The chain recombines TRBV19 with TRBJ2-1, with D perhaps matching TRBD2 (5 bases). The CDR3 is CASTQRRNEQFF. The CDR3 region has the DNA TGTGCCAGTACACAGCGGCGTAATGAGCAGTTCTTC.